Presented here are 10 T cell receptor beta chains from one specimen sequenced in a study of T cell changes during pregnancy in multiple sclerosis. This table comes from immunoSEQ multiplex PCR, and its TCRdb copy is limited to in-frame clones, with some not included. The sample lists some 83,000 clones; about 91% were seen once. The sample was PBMCs, taken in the first trimester of pregnancy. The receptors originated from a female donor in good health, serving as a control in a pregnancy study. Some clones in this sample may be carry-over from other donors' samples.

The chain couples TRBV5-5 to TRBJ2-3; the D gene is possibly TRBD1 (7 bases). Germline CDR1 and CDR2: SGHKS and YYEKEE (reference sequence). This CDR3 has 15 amino acids. V dropped 0 bases and J dropped 5 bases, with 13 bases sitting between them. The CDR3 here is CASSLEQGRGDTQYF. CDR3 DNA: TGTGCCAGCAGCTTGGAACAGGGGCGGGGAGATACGCAGTATTTT. Full variable domain (remainder filled in from reference TRBV5-5 and TRBJ2-3): DAGVTQSPTHLIKTRGQQVTLRCSPISGHKSVSWYQQVLGQGPQFIFQYYEKEERGRGNFPDRFSARQFPNYSSELNVNALLLGDSALYLCASSLEQGRGDTQYFGPGTRLTVL.

This clone was picked up a small number of times. The chain joins TRBV6-5 to TRBJ2-7; TRBD2 is a possible D gene (5 bases). Between the trimmed V and J ends, which lost 6 bases and 0 bases, there was a span of 15 bases. This CDR3 is built from 15 residues. CDR1 MNHEY and CDR2 SVGAGI come from the germline V gene. CDR3 amino acids: CASSEEPTSSYEQYF. CDR3 bases: TGTGCCAGCAGCGAGGAACCAACTAGCTCCTACGAGCAGTACTTC.

The chain has TRBV4-1 and TRBJ1-2, with unresolved D. Germline lookup yields CDR1 MGHRA and CDR2 YSYEKL. V dropped 0 bases and J dropped 1 base, with 12 bases sitting between them. CDR3 size: 16 residues. In DNA, the CDR3 is TGCGCCAGCAGCCAAGATGGAGGACTCTATAACTATGGCTACACCTTC. Translated: CASSQDGGLYNYGYTF.

The chain couples TRBV27 to TRBJ2-1; maybe TRBD2 (6 bases). The CDR3 loop spans 13 amino acids. Looked up from germline, CDR1 is MNHEY and CDR2 is SMNVEV (reference sequence). V lost 4 bases to trimming and J lost 11 bases, with 15 bases between them. In DNA, the CDR3 is TGTGCCAGCAGTTACGGGACTCCCTCGCAGCAGTTCTTC. This encodes CASSYGTPSQQFF.

This chain joins TRBV5-4 and TRBJ2-7, with TRBD1 matching over 8 bases. This CDR3 is built from 15 residues. CDR1 SGHNT and CDR2 YYREEE come from the germline V gene (reference sequence). J lost 3 bases, V lost 4 bases, and 9 bases had no gene match. DNA for the CDR3: TGTGCCAGCAGCACCAGGGGGCGGAATATCTACGAGCAGTACTTC. It specifies CASSTRGRNIYEQYF.

This clone was recorded once. The chain combines TRBV28 with TRBJ2-4; 7 nucleotides line up with TRBD2. V lost 4 bases and J lost 6; bases outside the gene matches: 9. The length of the CDR3 is 15 residues. Germline lookup yields CDR1 MDHEN and CDR2 SYDVKM. CDR3 loop: CASSSPGGRGNIQYF. Here the CDR3 DNA reads TGTGCCAGCAGTTCCCCGGGGGGAAGGGGAAACATTCAGTACTTC.

The J gene is TRBJ2-1, the V gene TRBV4-1; D is unclear. The germline gives CDR1 MGHRA, CDR2 YSYEKL. The V gene lost 3 bases and the J gene lost 0 bases, with 9 bases spanning the gap. The CDR3 runs to 15 residues. The CDR3 protein is CASSHSVSSYNEQFF. For the CDR3, the DNA is TGCGCCAGCAGCCACTCGGTAAGCTCCTACAATGAGCAGTTCTTC.

This sequence joins TRBV5-6 and TRBJ1-6; maybe TRBD1 (6 bases). V was shortened by 2 bases and J by 6 bases, with 9 bases between the two germline ends. This CDR3 has 14 amino acids. Germline values: CDR1 SGHDT, CDR2 YYEEEE. This CDR3 reads CASSLGQFNSPLHF. As DNA, the CDR3 is TGTGCCAGCAGCTTAGGACAGTTTAATTCACCCCTCCACTTT.

V gene TRBV9 combines with J gene TRBJ2-7; D possibly corresponds to TRBD1 (6 bases). Looked up from germline, CDR1 is SGDLS and CDR2 is YYNGEE. The V gene lost 4 bases and the J gene lost 2 bases, with 16 bases spanning the gap. The CDR3 loop spans 15 amino acids. CDR3 region: CASSPQPGHPYEQYF. Written as DNA, the CDR3 is TGTGCCAGCAGCCCTCAACCGGGACATCCCTACGAGCAGTACTTC.

The CDR3 DNA sequence: TGCGCCAGCAGCTACCAGACAGGGCGGGAGACCCAGTACTTC. It specifies CASSYQTGRETQYF. The J gene is TRBJ2-5, the V gene TRBV4-1; 7 nucleotides agree with TRBD1. The V and J ends lost 5 bases and 5 bases, in that order; junction bases with no gene match: 8. Germline values: CDR1 MGHRA, CDR2 YSYEKL. The CDR3 has 14 residues.